Below, 21 T cell receptor beta chains from the same sample are listed, as sequenced in a study of shared clonotypes between healthy human individuals (dated by TCRdb to the early 2020s). Receptor libraries were prepared by the immunoSEQ multiplex PCR assay. TCRdb's version of the immuneACCESS table is confined to in-frame rearrangements and falls short of the full clone set. An unresolved V gene accounts for under half of the shortfall where checked; the remainder is of unknown origin. The sample data list 85,000 to 100,000 clones, and about 68% of these were observed just once. Over 35% of the sample belongs to the ten largest clones. Sequencing was done on a sample of memory CD8+ T cells sorted from blood. Taken with the paper, the label for cell subset or site translates to: CD45RO+ cells pooled with CCR7-negative TemRA cells. These receptors originate from a young man in good health.

V is TRBV2 and J is TRBJ2-7; 7 nucleotides line up with TRBD2. Trimming took 6 bases from V and 3 from J; bases not matched to a gene: 8. The germline V gene encodes CDR1 SNHLY and CDR2 FYNNEI. This CDR3 spans 14 amino acids. The DNA for the CDR3 is TGTGCCAGCAGGTTGGCGGGAGCCATCTACGAGCAGTACTTC. This translates into CASRLAGAIYEQYF.

The gene calls are TRBV7-9 and TRBJ1-1; D gene ambiguous. The CDR3 length is 13 residues. Germline-derived CDR1 and CDR2 are SEHNR and FQNEAQ (reference sequence). Trimming took off 6 bases at V and 4 bases at J, with 12 bases between the two ends. This chain's CDR3 is CASSPGRITEAFF. CDR3 coding DNA: TGTGCCAGCAGTCCCGGACGGATCACTGAAGCTTTCTTT. The whole variable domain, filled in from reference TRBV7-9 and TRBJ1-1, reads DTGVSQNPRHKITKRGQNVTFRCDPISEHNRLYWYRQTLGQGPEFLTYFQNEAQLEKSRLLSDRFSAERPKGSFSTLEIQRTEQGDSAMYLCASSPGRITEAFFGQGTRLTVV.

This sequence joins TRBV14 and TRBJ2-1; a weak D match, TRBD1 (5 bases). Germline V gene lookup returns CDR1 SGHDN and CDR2 FVKESK. The CDR3 extends over 14 amino acids. V was clipped by 0 bases and J by 9 bases, with 12 bases between them. The CDR3 DNA reads TGTGCCAGCAGCCAAGAGGCTTACAGGCGTGAGCAGTTCTTC. This codes for CASSQEAYRREQFF.

The V call is TRBV5-1, the J call TRBJ2-7, with D unclear. Germline V gives CDR1 SGHRS, CDR2 YFSETQ. This CDR3 region has 15 residues. Deletions cut 7 bases from V and 0 bases from J, with 17 bases between. CDR3 nucleotides: TGCGCCAGCTCTTGGGTGGGCCTTGTCTCCTACGAGCAGTACTTC. As protein: CASSWVGLVSYEQYF.

This clone was seen repeatedly, ten times or more. The chain is built from TRBV6-4 and TRBJ2-3; 13 nucleotides line up with TRBD2. Trimming at V came to 4 bases and at J to 5 bases, leaving 0 bases not matched to a gene. CDR3 size: 14 residues. Germline loops: CDR1 MRHNA, CDR2 SNTAGT. DNA for the CDR3: TGTGCCAGCAGTGGACTAGCGGGAGGAGATACGCAGTATTTT. Translated: CASSGLAGGDTQYF.

Concerning this clone itself: Germline is not matched at one junction end, which may reflect a read error. The chain couples TRBV13 to TRBJ2-7; D ambiguous. The germline CDR1 and CDR2 sequences are PRHDT and FYEKMQ (reference sequence). This CDR3 is built from 15 residues. CDR3 bases: TGCGCCAGCAGCCAAGAGGACGCCCGCTCCTACGAGCAGTACTTC. Encoded protein: CASSQEDARSYEQYF. The entire variable domain, with the rest obtained from reference TRBV13 and TRBJ2-7, is as follows: AAGVIQSPRHLIKEKRETATLKCYPIPRHDTVYWYQQGPGQDPQFLISFYEKMQSDKGSIPDRFSAQQFSDYHSELNMSSLELGDSALYFCASSQEDARSYEQYFGPGTRLTVT.

The chain is built from TRBV5-1 and TRBJ2-7; D ambiguous. The CDR3 runs 11 residues. The ends were cut back, 7 bases at V and 6 bases at J, with 11 bases in the middle. Germline V gene lookup returns CDR1 SGHRS and CDR2 YFSETQ. The DNA of the CDR3 is TGCGCCAGCCCTCTCCCCGCCGAGCAGTACTTC. Residues: CASPLPAEQYF.

The chain couples TRBV10-2 to TRBJ1-4; TRBD1 agrees at 7 bases. V trimming: 6 bases; J trimming: 3 bases; junction bases outside the gene matches: 7. In germline, CDR1 is WSHSY, CDR2 SAAADI. The CDR3 spans 15 residues. Here the CDR3 reads CASREKTGPNEKLFF. CDR3 DNA sequence: TGCGCCAGCAGGGAAAAGACAGGGCCTAATGAAAAACTGTTTTTT.

The rearrangement joins TRBV9 to TRBJ2-1, with D hard to call. The germline V and J ends were trimmed by 4 bases and 4 bases, with 6 bases remaining between them. This CDR3 is built from 12 residues. The germline CDR1 and CDR2 sequences are SGDLS and YYNGEE. CDR3 coding DNA: TGTGCCAGCAGCTTTGGGTACAATGAGCAGTTCTTC. It is translated as CASSFGYNEQFF.

Comment on this clone: This sample includes further DNA sequences coding for the same CDR3. The gene calls are TRBV18 and TRBJ2-5; D is unresolved. V was shortened by 1 base and J by 5 bases, with 2 bases between the two germline ends. This CDR3 has 11 amino acids. CDR1 is KGHSH and CDR2 is LQKENI in the germline V gene. For the CDR3, the DNA is TGTGCCAGCTCACCACAGGAGACCCAGTACTTC. It translates to CASSPQETQYF.

The chain couples TRBV2 to TRBJ2-2; D is ambiguous. V dropped 10 bases and J dropped 7 bases, with 10 bases sitting between them. The CDR3 has 11 amino acids. Germline loops: CDR1 SNHLY, CDR2 FYNNEI. The DNA for the CDR3 is TGTGCCACCGGTTATCACGGGGAGCTGTTTTTT. Its translation: CATGYHGELFF.

This clone appeared once. The chain carries TRBV6-5 and TRBJ2-7; tentative D call: TRBD2 (6 bases). This CDR3 is 12 amino acids long. V was clipped by 8 bases and J by 6 bases, with 14 bases between them. CDR1 MNHEY and CDR2 SVGAGI come from the germline V gene. The CDR3 sequence: CASYRSGGEQYF. The DNA for the CDR3 is TGTGCCAGCTACCGCTCCGGGGGCGAGCAGTACTTC.

The chain links TRBV19 to TRBJ2-7; the D gene is possibly TRBD2 (6 bases). CDR3 length: 17 residues. Trimming took 6 bases from V and 2 from J, leaving 23 bases between them. CDR1 LNHDA and CDR2 SQIVND come from the germline V gene (reference sequence). Here the CDR3 reads CASSPYGGETAPYEQYF. DNA for the CDR3: TGTGCCAGTAGCCCGTACGGCGGGGAGACCGCCCCCTACGAGCAGTACTTC.

This sequence joins TRBV7-9 and TRBJ2-7; the D gene is possibly TRBD1 (5 bases). The CDR3 has 14 residues. Germline V gene sequence: CDR1 SEHNR, CDR2 FQNEAQ (reference sequence). Trimming shortened V by 4 bases and J by 3 bases, and 13 bases separated the two germline ends. The chain's CDR3 is CASSSPLGDYEQYF. Here the CDR3 DNA reads TGTGCCAGCAGCTCGCCCCTAGGGGACTACGAGCAGTACTTC.

This clone was picked up a small number of times. The V gene is TRBV4-1, the J gene TRBJ1-5; D is undetermined. Trimming stripped 1 base from V and 9 bases from J, with 13 bases between. CDR3 length: 14 amino acids. Germline V gene lookup returns CDR1 MGHRA and CDR2 YSYEKL. DNA of the CDR3: TGCGCCAGCAGCCAAGTTCTCGGGGTTCGGCCCCAGCATTTT. This gives the protein CASSQVLGVRPQHF.

The chain carries TRBV19 and TRBJ1-5; no firm D call. There are 19 residues in the CDR3. Germline V gene lookup returns CDR1 LNHDA and CDR2 SQIVND (reference sequence). Trimming cost V 4 bases and J 0 bases, with 22 bases left between them. Here the CDR3 reads CASSKIPRVRVGSNQPQHF. In nucleotides, the CDR3 is TGTGCCAGTAGTAAAATACCCCGGGTGCGGGTGGGTAGCAATCAGCCCCAGCATTTT.

The chain uses TRBV28 and TRBJ1-4; no firm D call. From germline, CDR1 is MDHEN and CDR2 SYDVKM. Trimming stripped 6 bases from V and 3 bases from J, with 14 bases between. The CDR3 contains 15 residues. The CDR3 sequence: CASSHGGSPNEKLFF. DNA of the CDR3: TGTGCCAGCAGCCATGGAGGCTCCCCTAATGAAAAACTGTTTTTT. Combining the CDR3 with reference TRBV28 and TRBJ1-4 gives the whole variable domain DVKVTQSSRYLVKRTGEKVFLECVQDMDHENMFWYRQDPGLGLRLIYFSYDVKMKEKGDIPEGYSVSREKKERFSLILESASTNQTSMYLCASSHGGSPNEKLFFGSGTQLSVL.

The rearrangement joins TRBV15 to TRBJ1-5; D call uncertain. Trimming took 0 bases from V and 7 from J, leaving 10 bases between them. The CDR3 covers 14 residues. Germline CDR1 reads LNHNV; CDR2 reads YYDKDF (reference sequence). The CDR3 here is CATSRDRSKQPQHF. In nucleotides, the CDR3 is TGTGCCACCAGCAGAGACAGGTCCAAACAGCCCCAGCATTTT.

This chain links TRBV7-6 with TRBJ2-2, with D unresolved. Germline CDR1 is SGHVS and CDR2 is FNYEAQ. V was trimmed by 5 bases and J by 0 bases, leaving 13 bases between them. The CDR3 loop spans 16 amino acids. The CDR3 bases are TGTGCCAGCAGCACGCGTGGTTCAGCGAACACCGGGGAGCTGTTTTTT. Encoded protein: CASSTRGSANTGELFF.

The chain uses TRBV28 and TRBJ2-7, with TRBD1 identical over 10 bases. This CDR3 region has 14 residues. Losses at the gene ends were 6 bases for V and 6 bases for J; bases not matched to a gene: 8. Germline V gene lookup returns CDR1 MDHEN and CDR2 SYDVKM. CDR3 DNA sequence: TGTGCCAGCAGCTCACCCGGGACAGGGGCCGAGCAGTACTTC. Translation: CASSSPGTGAEQYF.

This rearrangement joins TRBV9 to TRBJ1-2, with 10 bases that match TRBD1. V gave up 4 bases and J gave up 4 bases; unmatched junction bases: 22. The germline V gene encodes CDR1 SGDLS and CDR2 YYNGEE. The CDR3 runs 20 residues. DNA of the CDR3: TGTGCCAGCAGCCCCCTATTTGGACGGGACAGGGGCGGCGGGATCTATGGCTACACCTTC. Translating it yields CASSPLFGRDRGGGIYGYTF.